This paragraph reports one T cell receptor (beta chain). Its antigen is not identified. Sequenced by immunoSEQ multiplex PCR; TCRdb stores in-frame clones only, minus some. The sample lists 170,000 or so clones, about 90% seen once, with around 2.6% in the top ten. This specimen belongs to a study of T cell responses to AZD1222 COVID-19 vaccine. There are 17 residues in the CDR3. The V gene's germline CDR1 is LNHDA and CDR2 SQIVND (reference sequence). The trim removed 0 bases at V and 6 bases at J, leaving 7 bases unmatched. Findings and caveats of the study: Donors skewed white British and female; clonal diversity was possibly underestimated. Dominant CD4 TCR responses targeted spike regions 160-218 and 743-854. In all cases, repertoires were sampled only after the peak T cell response.

The TCR sequence derives from an adult in good health. The source was peripheral blood, collected on day 0 of AZD1222 vaccination. The chain couples TRBV19 to TRBJ2-7, with 14 bases lining up with TRBD2. The CDR3 reads CASSIDGTSGSIVEQYF. The CDR3 nucleotides are TGTGCCAGTAGTATAGACGGGACTAGCGGGAGTATAGTCGAGCAGTACTTC.